One and the same sample provided the 30 T cell receptor beta chains below, sequenced in a study of beta chain features in type 1 diabetes. Study results and limitations: All four CD4+ subsets of Type 1 diabetes patients contained TCRB CDR3s that were moderately but significantly shorter.

Sequencing targeted expressed TCRB transcripts, as all isolated RNA had been reverse transcribed. TCRdb's table, derived via immunoSEQ multiplex PCR, lists solely in-frame clones and lacks some. Counted here are over 150,000 clones, 7.5% to 9.5% occurring once; the ten biggest clones make up around 0.5%. Their cognate antigens are unknown. Sequencing used central memory CD4+ T cells from blood. All receptors derive from a young woman with type 1 diabetes.

The gene calls are TRBV7-2 and TRBJ2-2, with D possibly being TRBD2 (5 bases). The ends were cut back, 6 bases at V and 0 bases at J, with 11 bases in the middle. This CDR3 comprises 15 residues. Looked up from germline, CDR1 is SGHTA and CDR2 is FQGNSA. DNA of the CDR3: TGTGCCAGCAGGAGAAGGACTGCGAACACCGGGGAGCTGTTTTTT. Translated: CASRRRTANTGELFF.

CDR3 in amino acids: CAWNNSPSYEQYF. CDR3 coding DNA: TGTGCCTGGAATAACAGTCCATCCTACGAGCAGTACTTC. The genes are TRBV30 and TRBJ2-7; D not certain. The CDR3 is 13 amino acids. The V gene's germline CDR1 is GTSNPN and CDR2 SVGIG (reference sequence). V was clipped by 4 bases and J by 1 base, with 11 bases between them. The full variable domain, completed using reference TRBV30 and TRBJ2-7, is SQTIHQWPATLVQPVGSPLSLECTVEGTSNPNLYWYRQAAGRGLQLLFYSVGIGQISSEVPQNLSASRPQDRQFILSSKKLLLSDSGFYLCAWNNSPSYEQYFGPGTRLTVT.

The chain employs TRBV10-3 and TRBJ1-1; TRBD1 is a possible D gene (6 bases). Germline values: CDR1 ENHRY, CDR2 SYGVKD. Trimming pared 10 bases from V and 0 bases from J, leaving 21 bases between. The CDR3 is 16 residues long. The CDR3, as DNA: TGTGCCAGCAGCGACACCGTAGACAGGTTGAACACTGAAGCTTTCTTT. It encodes CASSDTVDRLNTEAFF.

In this sample, this clone turned up a few times. The chain couples TRBV19 to TRBJ2-5; possible D gene TRBD2, 6 bases. The V and J ends lost 5 bases and 9 bases respectively, with 10 bases between them. The V gene's germline CDR1 is LNHDA and CDR2 SQIVND (reference sequence). The CDR3 extends over 11 amino acids. The DNA of the CDR3 is TGTGCCAGTAGTGCGGAGGGTGCCCAGTACTTC. Translation gives CASSAEGAQYF. Filled out from reference TRBV19 and TRBJ2-5, the complete variable domain reads DGGITQSPKYLFRKEGQNVTLSCEQNLNHDAMYWYRQDPGQGLRLIYYSQIVNDFQKGDIAEGYSVSREKKESFPLTVTSAQKNPTAFYLCASSAEGAQYFGPGTRLLVL.

J is TRBJ2-2 and V is TRBV19, with D possibly matching TRBD2 (6 bases). Germline V gene sequence: CDR1 LNHDA, CDR2 SQIVND (reference sequence). The CDR3 sequence is 15 residues long. V was clipped by 4 bases and J by 2 bases, with 11 bases between them. The CDR3 DNA reads TGTGCCAGTAGTAGACTAGGGGCAAACACCGGGGAGCTGTTTTTT. Translated: CASSRLGANTGELFF.

In its sample, this clone was seen a few times. The chain employs TRBV19 and TRBJ2-7; perhaps TRBD2 as D (5 bases). Germline V gives CDR1 LNHDA, CDR2 SQIVND (reference sequence). V was pared by 2 bases and J by 5 bases, with 10 bases between. The CDR3 covers 13 residues. The CDR3 loop reads CASSISGLHEQYF. For the CDR3, the DNA is TGTGCCAGTAGTATATCGGGGTTACACGAGCAGTACTTC. Looking up the rest from reference TRBV19 and TRBJ2-7 gives the full variable domain: DGGITQSPKYLFRKEGQNVTLSCEQNLNHDAMYWYRQDPGQGLRLIYYSQIVNDFQKGDIAEGYSVSREKKESFPLTVTSAQKNPTAFYLCASSISGLHEQYFGPGTRLTVT.

The chain links TRBV6-6 to TRBJ2-5; 7 bases agree with TRBD1. The CDR3 is made up of 14 amino acids. CDR1 and CDR2 from the germline V gene are MNHNY and SVGAGI (reference sequence). V gave up 2 bases and J gave up 4 bases; unmatched junction bases: 4. This CDR3 is CASSYEGGSETQYF. The CDR3 nucleotides read TGTGCCAGCAGTTACGAAGGGGGCTCAGAGACCCAGTACTTC.

This clone has only a few counts. The chain joins TRBV7-2 to TRBJ2-7; 13 bases agree with TRBD2. CDR1 and CDR2 (germline): SGHTA, FQGNSA. Germline trimming cut 5 bases from V and 3 bases from J; bases unmatched to any gene: 7. The CDR3 consists of 16 residues. The CDR3 DNA sequence: TGTGCCAGCAGCCAAGGACTAGCGGGAGAAGGCTACGAGCAGTACTTC. It is translated as CASSQGLAGEGYEQYF. Combining the CDR3 with reference TRBV7-2 and TRBJ2-7 gives the whole variable domain GAGVSQSPSNKVTEKGKDVELRCDPISGHTALYWYRQSLGQGLEFLIYFQGNSAPDKSGLPSDRFSAERTGGSVSTLTIQRTQQEDSAVYLCASSQGLAGEGYEQYFGPGTRLTVT.

The chain links TRBV28 to TRBJ2-5; 11 bases agree with TRBD2. The CDR3 totals 13 residues. Germline CDR1 is MDHEN and CDR2 is SYDVKM. Trimming cost V 7 bases and J 3 bases; bases outside gene matches: 1. The CDR3 loop reads CASTSGGKETQYF. DNA for the CDR3: TGTGCCAGCACTAGCGGGGGGAAAGAGACCCAGTACTTC.

The rearrangement uses TRBV7-9 and TRBJ1-2, with D perhaps matching TRBD1 (5 bases). The CDR3 consists of 15 residues. V lost 1 base to trimming and J lost 7 bases, with 16 bases between them. CDR1 and CDR2 (germline): SEHNR, FQNEAQ (reference sequence). The CDR3 sequence is CASSLGSAGEFGYTF. The DNA of the CDR3 is TGTGCCAGCAGCTTAGGTTCAGCGGGGGAATTTGGCTACACCTTC.

This clone has only a few counts. The genes are TRBV11-2 and TRBJ2-1, with 15 bases matching TRBD2. Per germline, CDR1 SGHAT and CDR2 FQNNGV. This CDR3 has 16 residues. With 5 bases clipped from V and 7 bases from J, the junction kept 6 bases outside the gene matches. The CDR3 DNA follows: TGTGCCAGCAGCCCAGGACTAGCGGGAGGGAGGAATGAGCAGTTCTTC. This sequence encodes CASSPGLAGGRNEQFF.

V and J are TRBV6-5 and TRBJ1-2; D remains ambiguous. The CDR3 has 14 residues. Germline V lookup: CDR1 MNHEY, CDR2 SVGAGI. Trimming took 6 bases from V and 4 from J, leaving 15 bases between them. For the CDR3, the DNA is TGTGCCAGCAGGGGAGGGTTGGAGGTCTATGGCTACACCTTC. It codes for CASRGGLEVYGYTF.

The V call is TRBV21-1, the J call TRBJ2-7; the table calls TRBD1, which could not be checked here. TRBV21-1 represents a pseudogene. The CDR3 totals 17 residues. This CDR3 is CASSKLAFGQGRYEQYF. The CDR3 DNA reads TGTGCCAGCAGCAAACTCGCCTTCGGACAGGGACGGTACGAGCAGTACTTC.

The chain has TRBV18 and TRBJ1-5, with 10 nucleotides matching TRBD1. The CDR3 has 14 residues. Germline V gene data show CDR1 as KGHSH and CDR2 as LQKENI. Trimming cost V 4 bases and J 4 bases; bases outside gene matches: 1. As DNA, the CDR3 is TGTGCCAGCTCACTGGGACAGGGGAATCAGCCCCAGCATTTT. It specifies CASSLGQGNQPQHF.

This clone has a handful of counts. The chain carries TRBV7-9 and TRBJ2-7; D remains ambiguous. Germline values: CDR1 SEHNR, CDR2 FQNEAQ (reference sequence). The CDR3 is made up of 13 amino acids. V was pared by 7 bases and J by 7 bases, with 17 bases between. The DNA of the CDR3 is TGTGCCAGCAACATAGTGGGCTCTGGGGAGCAGTACTTC. This encodes CASNIVGSGEQYF.

For the CDR3, the DNA is TGTGCCATCAGTGAGTCGGCTGTCCAAGAGACCCAGTACTTC. Residues: CAISESAVQETQYF. The chain employs TRBV10-3 and TRBJ2-5, with D uncertain. Germline V gene sequence: CDR1 ENHRY, CDR2 SYGVKD. The V end was cut by 0 bases, the J end by 1 base, with 6 bases between. This CDR3 has 14 amino acids.

This clone was seen only a few times. Other nucleotide sequences in the sample specify the same CDR3. This chain links TRBV30 with TRBJ2-7; D is unresolved. V was cut by 5 bases and J by 0 bases, with 5 bases left in between. The CDR3 is 11 residues long. Germline V gene lookup returns CDR1 GTSNPN and CDR2 SVGIG (reference sequence). The chain's CDR3 is CAWSSSYEQYF. DNA for the CDR3: TGTGCCTGGTCTAGCTCCTACGAGCAGTACTTC.

The table lists this clone with a few counts. The chain is built from TRBV7-2 and TRBJ1-5, with 9 positions matching TRBD1. Germline-derived CDR1 and CDR2 are SGHTA and FQGNSA. Trimming at V came to 5 bases and at J to 13 bases, leaving 12 bases not matched to a gene. The CDR3 totals 14 residues. Here the CDR3 reads CASSAGQGAGQQHF. CDR3 nucleotides: TGTGCCAGCAGCGCGGGACAGGGTGCGGGGCAGCAGCATTTT.

The V gene is TRBV11-1, the J gene TRBJ2-3, with D tentatively TRBD1 (6 bases). CDR1 and CDR2 (germline): SGHAT, FQDESV (reference sequence). The CDR3 length is 14 residues. Between the trimmed V and J ends, which lost 2 bases and 2 bases, there was a span of 8 bases. The CDR3 coding sequence is TGTGCCAGCAGCTTACAGGGGTACACAGATACGCAGTATTTT. Its protein product is CASSLQGYTDTQYF.

This chain uses TRBV19 with TRBJ2-1; TRBD2 matches at 9 bases. The CDR3 is 19 amino acids. V shed 4 bases and J 2 bases; nucleotides not matched to a gene: 15. Germline values: CDR1 LNHDA, CDR2 SQIVND (reference sequence). This CDR3 is CASSKGGFSGRGTYNEQFF. The CDR3 region has the DNA TGTGCCAGTAGTAAAGGCGGATTTAGCGGGAGAGGCACCTACAATGAGCAGTTCTTC.

This clone was counted only a few times. The CDR3 DNA follows: TGTGCCAGTAGTACCTTGACAGGGGGAGCCAAAAACATTCAGTACTTC. This sequence encodes CASSTLTGGAKNIQYF. The chain has TRBV19 and TRBJ2-4, with TRBD1 identical over 9 bases. There are 16 residues in the CDR3. CDR1 is LNHDA and CDR2 is SQIVND in the germline V gene (reference sequence). V gave up 4 bases and J gave up 0 bases; unmatched junction bases: 4. The variable domain in full, with the rest retrieved from reference TRBV19 and TRBJ2-4, is DGGITQSPKYLFRKEGQNVTLSCEQNLNHDAMYWYRQDPGQGLRLIYYSQIVNDFQKGDIAEGYSVSREKKESFPLTVTSAQKNPTAFYLCASSTLTGGAKNIQYFGAGTRLSVL.

The chain is built from TRBV7-2 and TRBJ1-5; TRBD1 is a possible D gene (5 bases). Per the germline V gene, CDR1 is SGHTA and CDR2 is FQGNSA. This CDR3 contains 14 residues. V lost 9 bases and J 0 bases, leaving 12 bases between the germline ends. The CDR3 protein is CASTQGGSNQPQHF. In DNA, the CDR3 is TGTGCCAGTACGCAGGGTGGTAGCAATCAGCCCCAGCATTTT. Full variable domain (outside the CDR3, taken from reference TRBV7-2 and TRBJ1-5): GAGVSQSPSNKVTEKGKDVELRCDPISGHTALYWYRQSLGQGLEFLIYFQGNSAPDKSGLPSDRFSAERTGGSVSTLTIQRTQQEDSAVYLCASTQGGSNQPQHFGDGTRLSIL.

This clone occurred a few times. The rearrangement links TRBV15 to TRBJ2-1, with a possible D match to TRBD1 (6 bases). The CDR3 sequence is 18 residues long. Germline V gives CDR1 LNHNV, CDR2 YYDKDF (reference sequence). The V end lost 5 bases, the J end lost 3 bases, and 23 bases lay between the germline ends. The CDR3 bases are TGTGCCACCAGCTCCCACCCCGCAGGGGCGAACCTCTACAATGAGCAGTTCTTC. This encodes CATSSHPAGANLYNEQFF.

The CDR3 protein is CASSYIGQNTEAFF. DNA for the CDR3: TGTGCCAGCAGTTACATTGGACAGAACACTGAAGCTTTCTTT. The V and J genes are TRBV6-6 and TRBJ1-1, with D possibly being TRBD1 (5 bases). CDR1 is MNHNY and CDR2 is SVGAGI in the germline V gene (reference sequence). The ends were cut back, 2 bases at V and 1 base at J, with 8 bases in the middle. This CDR3 has 14 amino acids.

The chain has TRBV10-3 and TRBJ2-7, with D possibly being TRBD2 (7 bases). Germline V gene sequence: CDR1 ENHRY, CDR2 SYGVKD. V lost 5 bases, J lost 5 bases, and 10 bases lay in between. The CDR3 has 12 residues. The CDR3 sequence is CAISKGGDEQYF. CDR3 nucleotides: TGTGCCATCAGTAAAGGGGGGGACGAGCAGTACTTC.

This chain uses TRBV29-1 with TRBJ1-1, with D perhaps matching TRBD1 (5 bases). V lost 6 bases, J lost 0 bases, and 8 bases lay in between. CDR1 is SQVTM, CDR2 ANQGSEA, per germline. The CDR3 is 12 residues long. The CDR3 loop reads CSVGRMNTEAFF. In DNA form, the CDR3 reads TGCAGCGTGGGGCGGATGAACACTGAAGCTTTCTTT.

In this sample, this clone turned up a few times. The rearrangement links TRBV10-3 to TRBJ1-1; D is unresolved. Germline V lookup: CDR1 ENHRY, CDR2 SYGVKD. This CDR3 has 13 amino acids. V was trimmed by 10 bases and J by 4 bases, leaving 16 bases between them. The chain's CDR3 is CATRGGVGTEAFF. CDR3 DNA: TGTGCCACCCGGGGTGGGGTTGGCACTGAAGCTTTCTTT.

The table lists this clone with a few counts. The rearrangement joins TRBV9 to TRBJ1-2; weak D call: TRBD1 (6 bases). The CDR3 is made up of 17 amino acids. The germline V and J ends were trimmed by 1 base and 3 bases, with 19 bases remaining between them. Germline CDR1 and CDR2: SGDLS and YYNGEE. CDR3 residues: CASSVSSRGQSYYGYTF. In DNA form, the CDR3 reads TGTGCCAGCAGCGTAAGCAGCAGGGGTCAGAGTTACTATGGCTACACCTTC. Supplemented by reference TRBV9 and TRBJ1-2, the full variable domain reads DSGVTQTPKHLITATGQRVTLRCSPRSGDLSVYWYQQSLDQGLQFLIQYYNGEERAKGNILERFSAQQFPDLHSELNLSSLELGDSALYFCASSVSSRGQSYYGYTFGSGTRLTVV.

J is TRBJ2-6 and V is TRBV6-6; D may be TRBD1 (5 bases). The length of the CDR3 is 14 residues. The V end was cut by 7 bases, the J end by 0 bases, with 7 bases between. The germline V gene has CDR1 MNHNY and CDR2 SVGAGI (reference sequence). The CDR3 nucleotides read TGTGCCAGCACCGACAGCTCTGGGGCCAACGTCCTGACTTTC. It translates to CASTDSSGANVLTF.

Here the CDR3 reads CASSLAAGRYTEAFF. CDR3 coding DNA: TGTGCCAGCAGCTTAGCGGCAGGGAGGTACACTGAAGCTTTCTTT. The chain links TRBV7-9 to TRBJ1-1; D might be TRBD1 (5 bases). Germline V gene lookup returns CDR1 SEHNR and CDR2 FQNEAQ (reference sequence). This CDR3 contains 15 residues. The ends were cut back, 0 bases at V and 3 bases at J, with 11 bases in the middle.